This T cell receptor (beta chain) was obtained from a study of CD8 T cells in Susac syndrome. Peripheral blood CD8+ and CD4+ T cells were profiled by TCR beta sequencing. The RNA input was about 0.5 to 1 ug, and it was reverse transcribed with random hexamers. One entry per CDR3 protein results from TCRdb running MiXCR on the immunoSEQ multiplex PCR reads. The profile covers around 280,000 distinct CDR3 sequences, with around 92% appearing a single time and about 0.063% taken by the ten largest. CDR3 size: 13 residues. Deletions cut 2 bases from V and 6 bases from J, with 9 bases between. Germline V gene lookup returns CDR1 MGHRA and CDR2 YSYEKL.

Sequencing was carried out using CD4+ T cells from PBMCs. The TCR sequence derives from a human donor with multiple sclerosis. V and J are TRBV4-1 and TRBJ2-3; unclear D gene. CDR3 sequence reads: CASSQQPGDTQYF. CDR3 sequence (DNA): TGCGCCAGCAGCCAACAACCTGGGGATACGCAGTATTTT.